The rows below give T cell receptor beta chains drawn from one sample of a study of beta chain features in type 1 diabetes. The method was immunoSEQ multiplex PCR; TCRdb's version includes in-frame clones alone and lacks a portion of them. The sample lists some 150,000 clones; less than 9% were seen once. Sample: central memory CD4+ T cells from blood. These receptors came from a woman aged 25 to 45 in good health. The CDR3 runs from the conserved cysteine through the conserved F or W. D genes are given only for firm matches. Clone size is stated in some rows and not others, as once, few, many or a class when expanded.

j_call v_call clone_size d_call cdr3_aa cdr3_nt
TRBJ2-4 TRBV19 few - CASSPAGAKNIQYF TGTGCCAGTAGCCCAGCGGGAGCCAAAAACATTCAGTACTTC
TRBJ1-1 TRBV19 - - CASIETGYTEAFF TGTGCCAGCATCGAAACAGGGTACACTGAAGCTTTCTTT
TRBJ2-7 TRBV18 few TRBD2 CASSPTSASYEQYF TGTGCCAGCTCACCGACTAGCGCTTCCTACGAGCAGTACTTC
TRBJ2-1 TRBV4-1 few TRBD2 CASSQGLAGGNEQFF TGCGCCAGCAGCCAGGGACTAGCGGGAGGCAATGAGCAGTTCTTC
TRBJ2-1 TRBV29-1 few TRBD1 CSVEGQGAQSSYNEQFF TGCAGCGTTGAAGGGCAGGGGGCGCAGAGCTCCTACAATGAGCAGTTCTTC
TRBJ2-3 TRBV4-2 few TRBD2 CASSLGLAGDGTDTQYF TGTGCCAGCAGCCTAGGACTAGCGGGAGATGGTACAGATACGCAGTATTTT
TRBJ2-5 TRBV7-2 few - CASSLGRGRETQYF TGTGCCAGCAGCTTAGGGCGGGGCCGGGAGACCCAGTACTTC
TRBJ2-1 TRBV28 many TRBD2 CASSSGSSGGAYNEQFF TGTGCCAGCAGCTCCGGTTCTAGCGGTGGGGCCTACAATGAGCAGTTCTTC
TRBJ2-3 TRBV7-8 few TRBD1 CASTVQGVGTDTQYF TGTGCCAGCACCGTACAGGGGGTCGGCACAGATACGCAGTATTTT
TRBJ2-3 TRBV5-1 few TRBD2 CASSPGLAGDTQYF TGCGCCAGCAGCCCCGGACTAGCGGGAGATACGCAGTATTTT
TRBJ1-1 TRBV6-5 - - CASSYGPPSRTEAFF TGTGCCAGCAGTTACGGGCCGCCGTCGCGCACTGAAGCTTTCTTT
TRBJ2-1 TRBV30 few - CAWSDKTSLSYNEQFF TGTGCCTGGAGTGACAAAACTAGCCTTTCCTACAATGAGCAGTTCTTC
TRBJ2-1 TRBV7-9 few TRBD2 CASSLAAGGHNEQFF TGTGCCAGCAGCTTAGCAGCGGGAGGCCACAATGAGCAGTTCTTC
TRBJ2-5 TRBV2 - TRBD2 CASSEGTSGQETQYF TGTGCCAGCAGTGAGGGAACTAGCGGCCAAGAGACCCAGTACTTC
TRBJ2-6 TRBV5-4 few - CASSPQASAAGANVLTF TGTGCCAGCAGCCCCCAGGCTAGCGCGGCTGGGGCCAACGTCCTGACTTTC
TRBJ2-1 TRBV7-3 few TRBD1 CASSLGQGFDEQFF TGTGCCAGCAGCTTGGGACAGGGGTTCGATGAGCAGTTCTTC
TRBJ2-1 TRBV7-3 many TRBD1 CASSQTGGYYNEQFF TGTGCCAGCAGCCAGACAGGGGGATACTACAATGAGCAGTTCTTC
TRBJ2-5 TRBV7-8 - TRBD2 CASSLGGLAGGQETQYF TGTGCCAGCAGCTTAGGGGGATTAGCGGGAGGGCAAGAGACCCAGTACTTC
TRBJ2-2 TRBV11-1 - TRBD2 CASSDLGGDRGELFF TGTGCCAGCAGCGACCTTGGGGGGGACCGCGGGGAGCTGTTTTTT
TRBJ1-2 TRBV27 few TRBD1 CASSKQGANLNGYTF TGTGCCAGCAGTAAACAGGGGGCAAATCTGAATGGCTACACCTTC
TRBJ2-5 TRBV15 many TRBD1 CATSRGQGEGSQYF TGTGCCACCAGCAGGGGACAGGGAGAGGGGAGCCAGTACTTC
TRBJ1-5 TRBV19 - TRBD1 CASSMDRDQPQHF TGTGCCAGTAGCATGGACAGGGATCAGCCCCAGCATTTT
TRBJ1-5 TRBV19 many - CASSIARMNQPQHF TGTGCCAGTAGTATAGCCAGGATGAATCAGCCCCAGCATTTT
TRBJ2-1 TRBV7-2 - - CASSGQIYNEQFF TGTGCCAGCAGCGGACAGATATACAATGAGCAGTTCTTC
TRBJ2-3 TRBV2 few - CASGQTLTTDTQYF TGTGCCAGCGGACAAACTCTAACCACAGATACGCAGTATTTT
TRBJ1-3 TRBV4-2 few - CASSHPMGGPSSGNTIYF TGTGCCAGCAGCCACCCGATGGGGGGACCTAGCTCTGGAAACACCATATATTTT
TRBJ2-2 TRBV11-2 - TRBD2 CASSSPAGAHGELFF TGTGCCAGCAGCTCCCCAGCGGGAGCTCACGGGGAGCTGTTTTTT
TRBJ2-1 TRBV4-1 few TRBD2 CASSQASGTRYNEQFF TGCGCCAGCAGCCAAGCCTCCGGGACTAGATACAATGAGCAGTTCTTC
TRBJ1-2 TRBV5-5 - - CASSADTYGYTF TGTGCCAGCAGCGCCGACACCTATGGCTACACCTTC
TRBJ1-2 TRBV28 - - CASSQGAEKNYGYTF TGTGCCAGCAGTCAAGGGGCAGAGAAGAACTATGGCTACACCTTC
TRBJ1-2 TRBV5-1 few TRBD1 CASSPGTGGNYGYTF TGCGCCAGCAGCCCGGGGACAGGAGGGAACTATGGCTACACCTTC
TRBJ2-2 TRBV5-1 - TRBD1 CASSLPTGVGGELFF TGCGCCAGCAGCTTACCTACAGGGGTTGGCGGGGAGCTGTTTTTT
TRBJ2-7 TRBV7-3 - - CASSPLPLGASYEQYF TGTGCCAGCAGCCCCCTCCCTCTAGGGGCTTCCTACGAGCAGTACTTC
TRBJ2-7 TRBV7-2 - - CASSLLGVEQYF TGTGCCAGCAGCCTCCTAGGGGTCGAGCAGTACTTC
TRBJ2-7 TRBV7-9 many TRBD1 CASSHTGDEQYF TGTGCCAGCAGTCACACAGGGGACGAGCAGTACTTC